The 19 T cell receptor beta chains below were found in one sample sequenced in a study of multiple sclerosis patients with progressive multifocal leukoencephalopathy. As for time point: time of PML onset. Clones were read by immunoSEQ multiplex PCR, and TCRdb kept only the in-frame ones, dropping some. In the table there are tens of thousands of clones, approximately 85% of which are singletons. The sequenced sample was PBMCs, obtained from a patient treated with natalizumab. The receptors derive from a woman younger than 45 with progressive multifocal leukoencephalopathy.

This clone has more than one count but fewer than ten. This sequence joins TRBV7-9 and TRBJ1-1; D perhaps matches TRBD1 (5 bases). V lost 2 bases and J lost 3, with 13 bases in between. The CDR3 contains 15 residues. From germline, CDR1 is SEHNR and CDR2 FQNEAQ (reference sequence). CDR3: CASSLLGTKDTEAFF. CDR3 bases: TGTGCCAGCAGCTTATTGGGGACGAAGGACACTGAAGCTTTCTTT.

The chain uses TRBV18 and TRBJ1-4; no clear D. CDR3 size: 13 residues. Trimming took 6 bases from V and 8 from J, leaving 13 bases between them. The germline V gene has CDR1 KGHSH and CDR2 LQKENI. The CDR3 DNA is TGTGCCAGCTCGTCCTTAACGGACGAAAAACTGTTTTTT. Translating it yields CASSSLTDEKLFF.

The J gene is TRBJ2-1, the V gene TRBV11-3, with D unresolved. Germline CDR1 is SGHNT and CDR2 is YENEEA. The CDR3 covers 12 residues. V was trimmed by 1 base and J by 5 bases, leaving 3 bases between them. CDR3 residues: CASSLVHNEQFF. For the CDR3, the DNA is TGTGCCAGCAGCTTAGTGCACAATGAGCAGTTCTTC.

This chain joins TRBV10-3 and TRBJ2-2, with 7 positions matching TRBD2. The germline gives CDR1 ENHRY, CDR2 SYGVKD. CDR3 length: 13 residues. Trimming removed 3 bases from V and 6 bases from J; junction bases left unmatched: 1. The chain's CDR3 is CAISEGLAGELFF. CDR3 DNA sequence: TGTGCCATCAGTGAAGGACTAGCCGGGGAGCTGTTTTTT.

The rearrangement joins TRBV30 to TRBJ1-2; 10 positions match TRBD1. Germline V CDR1 and CDR2: GTSNPN, SVGIG (reference sequence). This CDR3 comprises 14 residues. J was trimmed by 4 bases and V by 3 bases; bases with no gene match: 5. The CDR3 DNA reads TGTGCCTGGAGCCGGGACAGGGGAGGCTATGGCTACACCTTC. Translation gives CAWSRDRGGYGYTF.

J is TRBJ2-7 and V is TRBV5-1, with 13 nucleotides matching TRBD2. Germline V lookup: CDR1 SGHRS, CDR2 YFSETQ. This CDR3 is built from 16 residues. Germline trimming cut 4 bases from V and 2 bases from J; bases unmatched to any gene: 6. The CDR3 sequence: CASSAMGTSGAYEQYF. DNA of the CDR3: TGCGCCAGCAGCGCTATGGGGACTAGCGGGGCCTACGAGCAGTACTTC.

This clone was counted once. The chain uses TRBV7-2 and TRBJ2-6; TRBD1 agrees at 8 bases. J lost 4 bases, V lost 7 bases, and 12 bases had no gene match. The germline V gene encodes CDR1 SGHTA and CDR2 FQGNSA. The CDR3 loop spans 17 amino acids. DNA of the CDR3: TGTGCCAGCATGGGGGACAGGTCCCGCGCAGGGGCCAACGTCCTGACTTTC. It specifies CASMGDRSRAGANVLTF.

This rearrangement joins TRBV4-3 to TRBJ2-3; TRBD1 is a possible D gene (6 bases). Trimming stripped 4 bases from V and 0 bases from J, with 14 bases between. Germline V gene lookup returns CDR1 LGHNA and CDR2 YSLEER. The CDR3 extends over 16 amino acids. CDR3 in DNA: TGCGCCAGCAGCCTCCTCGGACAGCTCAGCACAGATACGCAGTATTTT. This encodes CASSLLGQLSTDTQYF.

The chain has TRBV4-2 and TRBJ1-3, with no clear D. V was pared by 1 base and J by 1 base, with 5 bases between. Per the germline V gene, CDR1 is LGHNA and CDR2 is YNFKEQ. The CDR3 extends over 14 amino acids. CDR3 DNA sequence: TGTGCCAGCAGCCAAGTTCGATCTGGAAACACCATATATTTT. Its protein product is CASSQVRSGNTIYF.

CDR3 coding DNA: TGCGCCAGCAGCTTTAGCGGGGGGACTCAAGAGACCCAGTACTTC. Protein product: CASSFSGGTQETQYF. The chain combines TRBV5-1 with TRBJ2-5; 10 nucleotides agree with TRBD2. With V trimmed by 2 bases and J by 2 bases, 3 bases remained unmatched. The CDR3 has 15 residues. In germline, CDR1 is SGHRS, CDR2 YFSETQ.

The chain joins TRBV10-3 to TRBJ2-2, with TRBD1 identical over 10 bases. Germline V gives CDR1 ENHRY, CDR2 SYGVKD. V was pared by 5 bases and J by 4 bases, with 7 bases of the junction left unmatched. The CDR3 sequence is 16 residues long. The CDR3 bases are TGTGCCATCAGTAGCGGGACAGGGGTTGGCACCGGGGAGCTGTTTTTT. Translating gives CAISSGTGVGTGELFF.

The genes are TRBV7-2 and TRBJ2-7; 7 nucleotides agree with TRBD1. The CDR3 totals 15 residues. Trimming at V came to 1 base and at J to 0 bases, leaving 3 bases not matched to a gene. Germline CDR1 and CDR2: SGHTA and FQGNSA. In DNA form, the CDR3 reads TGTGCCAGCAGCTTAGAAGGGGGCCTCTCCTACGAGCAGTACTTC. Amino acids: CASSLEGGLSYEQYF.

The chain is built from TRBV28 and TRBJ1-3; 9 nucleotides agree with TRBD1. V was clipped by 5 bases and J by 4 bases; unmatched bases: 3. This CDR3 region has 14 residues. Germline assignment: CDR1 MDHEN and CDR2 SYDVKM. The DNA for the CDR3 is TGTGCCAGCAGTCTACAGGGGGCGGGAAACACCATATATTTT. Translated: CASSLQGAGNTIYF.

The chain has TRBV7-2 and TRBJ1-1, with 9 bases that match TRBD1. CDR1 and CDR2 (germline): SGHTA, FQGNSA. After removal of 5 bases from V and 4 bases from J, the junction contained 8 bases not matched to a gene. The CDR3 extends over 15 amino acids. CDR3 coding DNA: TGTGCCAGCAGCACCCGACAGGGGGGAAGCACTGAAGCTTTCTTT. Protein product: CASSTRQGGSTEAFF.

This clone was observed once. The chain has TRBV15 and TRBJ1-1, with D possibly TRBD1 on 6 matching bases. Looked up from germline, CDR1 is LNHNV and CDR2 is YYDKDF (reference sequence). CDR3 length: 13 residues. The V end was cut by 5 bases, the J end by 5 bases, with 12 bases between. The CDR3 here is CATSRGLGTEAFF. The CDR3 nucleotides read TGTGCCACCAGCCGGGGGCTGGGGACTGAAGCTTTCTTT.

The chain joins TRBV6-6 to TRBJ1-4; D unclear. The V end lost 5 bases, the J end lost 0 bases, and 10 bases lay between the germline ends. The V gene's germline CDR1 is MNHNY and CDR2 SVGAGI (reference sequence). The CDR3 totals 15 residues. CDR3 loop: CASSRGGATNEKLFF. CDR3 nucleotide sequence: TGTGCCAGCAGTCGGGGTGGGGCAACTAATGAAAAACTGTTTTTT.

The table lists this clone with a count of one. J is TRBJ1-2 and V is TRBV9, with TRBD1 matching over 9 bases. CDR1 and CDR2 (germline): SGDLS, YYNGEE. V shed 3 bases, J shed 5 bases, and the junction held 11 bases outside the gene matches. CDR3 length: 16 amino acids. CDR3 nucleotide sequence: TGTGCCAGCAGCGCCGCATTCGGACAGGGGCATTATGGCTACACCTTC. It specifies CASSAAFGQGHYGYTF. The entire variable domain, with the rest obtained from reference TRBV9 and TRBJ1-2, is as follows: DSGVTQTPKHLITATGQRVTLRCSPRSGDLSVYWYQQSLDQGLQFLIQYYNGEERAKGNILERFSAQQFPDLHSELNLSSLELGDSALYFCASSAAFGQGHYGYTFGSGTRLTVV.

Only one count was recorded for this clone. Other nucleotide sequences in the sample specify the same CDR3. The chain employs TRBV19 and TRBJ2-7; no firm D call. CDR1 LNHDA and CDR2 SQIVND come from the germline V gene (reference sequence). This CDR3 comprises 12 residues. The V end lost 9 bases, the J end lost 6 bases, and 15 bases lay between the germline ends. CDR3 sequence reads: CASSGILGEQYF. CDR3 DNA: TGTGCCAGCAGTGGAATCCTAGGCGAGCAGTACTTC.

The CDR3 loop reads CASSLDYYQPQHF. CDR3 sequence (DNA): TGTGCCAGCAGCTTAGACTACTATCAGCCCCAGCATTTT. The chain couples TRBV7-6 to TRBJ1-5, with D hard to call. V lost 1 base to trimming and J lost 5 bases, with 6 bases between them. The CDR3 has 13 residues. CDR1 is SGHVS, CDR2 FNYEAQ, per germline.